This entry describes one TCR beta chain. No antigen is known for it. This sample stems from a study of T cell responses to AZD1222 COVID-19 vaccine. Study observations and caveats: Clonal diversity was possibly underestimated; the donors were predominantly white British and more often female. Repertoires were collected only later (after the peak T cell response had occurred).

Clones were read by immunoSEQ multiplex PCR, and TCRdb kept only the in-frame ones, dropping some. This sample has some 64,000 clones, with roughly 89% found just once. Source: peripheral blood, taken on day 0 of AZD1222 vaccination. This sequence originates from an adult in good health.

CDR3 sequence: CASNRGLVETQYF. The CDR3 nucleotides are TGCGCCAGCAATCGGGGGTTGGTAGAGACCCAGTACTTC. The J gene is TRBJ2-5, the V gene TRBV10-2, with D possibly matching TRBD2 (6 bases). CDR3 length equals 13 residues. Germline lookup yields CDR1 WSHSY and CDR2 SAAADI. V was shortened by 7 bases and J by 4 bases, with 13 bases between the two germline ends.